One and the same sample provided the 3 T cell receptor beta chains below, sequenced in a study of T cell repertoires in cytomegalovirus infection. Via MiXCR, TCRdb re-called the reads, giving one row per CDR3 protein. The sample contains just under 500,000 distinct CDR3 sequences, roughly a third of which appear only once. These receptors' targets are unknown. Sequenced here: cultured PBMCs, sampled from culture after CMV antigen stimulation. These receptors came from a human donor in good health (CMV status not recorded). Some clones in this sample may be carry-over from other donors' samples.

This chain joins TRBV4-1 and TRBJ2-1, with 8 bases that match TRBD2. V shed 4 bases and J 3 bases; nucleotides not matched to a gene: 5. CDR1 and CDR2 from the germline V gene are MGHRA and YSYEKL. This CDR3 comprises 15 residues. The DNA for the CDR3 is TGCGCCAGCAGCCGAACTAGCGGAGTCTACAATGAGCAGTTCTTC. The encoded protein is CASSRTSGVYNEQFF.

This clonotype appeared a few times. The CDR3 DNA sequence: TGTGCCAGCAGCTACAGGTCGTGGACTGAAGCTTTCTTT. This encodes CASSYRSWTEAFF. The V call is TRBV6-1, the J call TRBJ1-1; D perhaps matches TRBD1 (5 bases). CDR1 and CDR2 from the germline V gene are MNHNS and SASEGT. Trimming pared 6 bases from V and 5 bases from J, leaving 13 bases between. This CDR3 has 13 residues.

This clonotype has only a few counts. The chain recombines TRBV2 with TRBJ2-7, with D perhaps matching TRBD2 (6 bases). The length of the CDR3 is 14 residues. The V gene lost 6 bases and the J gene lost 5 bases, with 17 bases spanning the gap. Germline CDR1 and CDR2: SNHLY and FYNNEI. The chain's CDR3 is CASRGLYGTDEQYV. The CDR3 region has the DNA TGTGCCAGCAGAGGGCTTTACGGGACTGACGAGCAGTACGTC.